These 32 T cell receptor beta chains were sequenced from one sample in a study of blood T cell repertoires in COVID-19. Profiling relied on immunoSEQ multiplex PCR, and the TCRdb table lists in-frame clones only, not all of them. The repertoire holds just over 50,000 clones, 65% to 90% seen once, with approximately 15% in the top ten. Sequenced input: peripheral blood. All receptors come from a man between 70 and 80 years old with acute or convalescent COVID-19.

The gene calls are TRBV7-2 and TRBJ2-7; D is unresolved. Trimming took 0 bases from V and 1 from J, leaving 10 bases between them. Looked up from germline, CDR1 is SGHTA and CDR2 is FQGNSA. The CDR3 covers 15 residues. The CDR3 region has the DNA TGTGCCAGCAGCTTAGCGTCGTTTGTTTCCTACGAGCAGTACTTC. This sequence encodes CASSLASFVSYEQYF.

The chain links TRBV3-1 (or the pseudogene TRBV3-2) to TRBJ2-7, with a weak D call TRBD1 (6 bases). Between the trimmed V and J ends, which lost 2 bases and 4 bases, there was a span of 12 bases. This CDR3 region has 14 residues. Germline CDR1 reads LGHDT; CDR2 reads YNNKEL (reference sequence). The CDR3 spells CASSQWTDPYEQYV. The CDR3, as DNA: TGTGCCAGCAGCCAATGGACAGATCCATACGAGCAGTACGTC.

J is TRBJ1-1 and V is TRBV11-2, with unresolved D. CDR3 length equals 13 residues. Germline V CDR1 and CDR2: SGHAT, FQNNGV. V lost 8 bases and J 0 bases, leaving 10 bases between the germline ends. CDR3 nucleotide sequence: TGTGCCAGCCGTAAGGACTTGAACACTGAAGCTTTCTTT. Its protein product is CASRKDLNTEAFF.

The chain carries TRBV5-1 and TRBJ2-1; D is unresolved. There are 17 residues in the CDR3. Trimming took 0 bases from V and 6 from J, leaving 19 bases between them. CDR1 is SGHRS, CDR2 YFSETQ, per germline. CDR3 in amino acids: CASSLALGREPGNEQFF. The CDR3 nucleotides read TGCGCCAGCAGCTTGGCCCTCGGCCGAGAACCAGGCAATGAGCAGTTCTTC.

V is TRBV11-2 and J is TRBJ1-2; 7 nucleotides agree with TRBD1. Germline V gene sequence: CDR1 SGHAT, CDR2 FQNNGV. This CDR3 contains 15 residues. The V segment lost 5 bases and the J segment 0 bases; nucleotides outside the gene matches: 6. CDR3 coding DNA: TGTGCCAGCAGCCCTTCGACAGGGTCTAACTATGGCTACACCTTC. Translation gives CASSPSTGSNYGYTF. The complete variable domain, with remaining parts taken from reference TRBV11-2 and TRBJ1-2, reads EAGVAQSPRYKIIEKRQSVAFWCNPISGHATLYWYQQILGQGPKLLIQFQNNGVVDDSQLPKDRFSAERLKGVDSTLKIQPAKLEDSAVYLCASSPSTGSNYGYTFGSGTRLTVV.

This clone was counted a single time. The chain has TRBV6-5 and TRBJ1-1, with D maybe TRBD1 (6 bases). Germline-derived CDR1 and CDR2 are MNHEY and SVGAGI. V shed 8 bases and J shed 10 bases, with 23 bases lying between them. The CDR3 loop spans 14 amino acids. The CDR3 here is CASRRSGASYIAFF. CDR3 nucleotides: TGTGCCAGCCGAAGATCAGGGGCTTCTTACATAGCTTTCTTT.

In this sample, this clone turned up once. This chain connects TRBV9 to TRBJ2-5, with TRBD2 as a possible D gene (5 bases). V lost 0 bases and J lost 0, with 9 bases in between. Germline values: CDR1 SGDLS, CDR2 YYNGEE. The CDR3 has 15 residues. The CDR3: CASSVGAGNQETQYF. The CDR3 DNA follows: TGTGCCAGCAGCGTAGGAGCCGGGAACCAAGAGACCCAGTACTTC.

The J gene is TRBJ1-1, the V gene TRBV27, with 7 bases that match TRBD1. Germline CDR1 and CDR2: MNHEY and SMNVEV (reference sequence). Trimming took 5 bases from V and 3 from J; bases not matched to a gene: 9. This CDR3 comprises 15 residues. The CDR3 sequence is CASSARQGWDTEAFF. Written as DNA, the CDR3 is TGTGCCAGCAGTGCAAGACAGGGTTGGGACACTGAAGCTTTCTTT.

The rearrangement links TRBV7-2 to TRBJ2-1; unclear D gene. Trimming removed 3 bases at V and 0 bases at J, with 12 bases between. CDR3 length equals 16 residues. CDR1 is SGHTA, CDR2 FQGNSA, per germline. The CDR3 region is CASSLLGGTSYNEQFF. The CDR3 DNA is TGTGCCAGCAGCTTGCTCGGCGGAACCTCCTACAATGAGCAGTTCTTC.

The chain has TRBV6-6 and TRBJ1-6, with 8 nucleotides matching TRBD1. CDR3 length equals 15 residues. Germline V gives CDR1 MNHNY, CDR2 SVGAGI (reference sequence). The ends lost 6 bases at V and 7 bases at J; junction bases unmatched: 8. Here the CDR3 reads CASRPPGQVNSPLHF. Written as DNA, the CDR3 is TGTGCCAGCAGGCCACCGGGACAGGTCAATTCACCCCTCCACTTT.

The chain joins TRBV5-1 to TRBJ1-1; D uncertain. The germline CDR1 and CDR2 sequences are SGHRS and YFSETQ. This CDR3 is 13 amino acids long. Trimming removed 4 bases at V and 1 base at J, with 8 bases between. In nucleotides, the CDR3 is TGCGCCAGCAGCCCGTCAGGGAACACTGAAGCTTTCTTT. It is translated as CASSPSGNTEAFF.

The CDR3 loop reads CATSDSKQGNTEAFF. CDR3 nucleotides: TGTGCCACCAGTGATTCCAAACAGGGGAACACTGAAGCTTTCTTT. The rearrangement links TRBV24-1 to TRBJ1-1; possibly TRBD1 for D (6 bases). Trimming pared 2 bases from V and 1 base from J, leaving 10 bases between. The CDR3 covers 15 residues. Germline-derived CDR1 and CDR2 are KGHDR and SFDVKD.

This chain connects TRBV7-6 to TRBJ2-2; TRBD2 matches 10 bases. With 5 bases clipped from V and 6 bases from J, the junction kept 9 bases outside the gene matches. This CDR3 contains 16 residues. Germline CDR1 and CDR2: SGHVS and FNYEAQ. CDR3 nucleotides: TGTGCCAGCAGCGCTATGAGCGGGGGGGCGTCCGGGGAGCTGTTTTTT. Protein product: CASSAMSGGASGELFF.

The sample holds a few counts of this clone. The V and J genes are TRBV6-6 and TRBJ1-3, with a tentative D call TRBD1 (5 bases). Germline CDR1 reads MNHNY; CDR2 reads SVGAGI (reference sequence). The ends were cut back, 5 bases at V and 4 bases at J, with 9 bases in the middle. This CDR3 has 13 amino acids. The CDR3 DNA is TGTGCCAGCAGTACCGCAGGGGGAAACACCATATATTTT. Its translation is CASSTAGGNTIYF.

This chain links TRBV29-1 with TRBJ2-5; the D gene is possibly TRBD1 (5 bases). The germline V and J ends were trimmed by 1 base and 1 base, with 13 bases remaining between them. The germline V gene has CDR1 SQVTM and CDR2 ANQGSEA. The CDR3 totals 15 residues. CDR3: CSVEGQQHFQETQYF. CDR3 in DNA: TGCAGCGTTGAAGGACAGCAACATTTCCAAGAGACCCAGTACTTC.

The genes are TRBV18 and TRBJ2-7, with TRBD1 matching 9 bases. The CDR3 spans 14 residues. CDR1 is KGHSH and CDR2 is LQKENI in the germline V gene. Unmatched junction bases numbered 3, after V lost 1 base and J lost 5 bases. CDR3 sequence (DNA): TGTGCCAGCTCACCACAGGGGACAGGGAACGAGCAGTACTTC. This codes for CASSPQGTGNEQYF.

This chain joins TRBV7-2 and TRBJ1-1; D gene uncertain. The CDR3 has 14 residues. V was trimmed by 2 bases and J by 1 base, leaving 8 bases between them. Per the germline V gene, CDR1 is SGHTA and CDR2 is FQGNSA. The CDR3 DNA sequence: TGTGCCAGCAGCTTATTAGGCGGGAACACTGAAGCTTTCTTT. Its translation: CASSLLGGNTEAFF.

The chain couples TRBV27 to TRBJ2-3, with a possible D match to TRBD1 (6 bases). This CDR3 comprises 15 residues. Germline lookup yields CDR1 MNHEY and CDR2 SMNVEV (reference sequence). V lost 5 bases and J lost 2, with 14 bases in between. CDR3 loop: CASSLRTASTDTQYF. DNA for the CDR3: TGTGCCAGCAGTCTTCGGACAGCATCCACAGATACGCAGTATTTT.

The chain combines TRBV7-3 with TRBJ2-2; unclear D gene. This CDR3 spans 12 amino acids. V was pared by 4 bases and J by 3 bases, with 3 bases between. The V gene's germline CDR1 is SGHTA and CDR2 FQGTGA. CDR3 sequence: CASSSDTGELFF. CDR3 coding DNA: TGTGCCAGCAGCTCGGACACCGGGGAGCTGTTTTTT.

The chain employs TRBV13 and TRBJ1-2, with 11 bases identical to TRBD1. After removal of 5 bases from V and 2 bases from J, the junction contained 10 bases not matched to a gene. Looked up from germline, CDR1 is PRHDT and CDR2 is FYEKMQ (reference sequence). This CDR3 spans 17 amino acids. For the CDR3, the DNA is TGTGCCAGCAGCAACTATCAGGGACAGGGGGGAAACTATGGCTACACCTTC. Its translation: CASSNYQGQGGNYGYTF.

This rearrangement joins TRBV7-2 to TRBJ2-1; D is ambiguous. Germline CDR1 is SGHTA and CDR2 is FQGNSA. Trimming cost V 2 bases and J 6 bases, with 5 bases left between them. The CDR3 runs 12 residues. CDR3 loop: CASSLTGNEQFF. CDR3 nucleotide sequence: TGTGCCAGCAGCTTAACCGGCAATGAGCAGTTCTTC.

The CDR3 DNA is TGCAGTGCTAGTAGCGCAGAGACCCAGTACTTC. This sequence encodes CSASSAETQYF. V is TRBV20-1 and J is TRBJ2-5, with D perhaps matching TRBD2 (5 bases). V lost 3 bases to trimming and J lost 4 bases, with 6 bases between them. CDR3 length: 11 amino acids. The germline V gene encodes CDR1 DFQATT and CDR2 SNEGSKA (reference sequence).

This chain links TRBV6-5 with TRBJ1-1; 10 bases agree with TRBD1. This CDR3 has 15 residues. V dropped 6 bases and J dropped 4; count of bases not matched to a gene: 8. The V gene's germline CDR1 is MNHEY and CDR2 SVGAGI. The CDR3 nucleotides are TGTGCCAGCAGCCCGGTGACAGGGGGCTTCACTGAAGCTTTCTTT. It is translated as CASSPVTGGFTEAFF.

The rearrangement links TRBV4-3 to TRBJ1-6, with TRBD1 as a possible D gene (6 bases). CDR3 length: 15 residues. V was pared by 2 bases and J by 9 bases, with 14 bases between. Germline lookup yields CDR1 LGHNA and CDR2 YSLEER. The CDR3 bases are TGCGCCAGCAGCCAACTAACAGGGCTGGGTTCACCCCTCCACTTT. It translates to CASSQLTGLGSPLHF.

The rearrangement uses TRBV5-6 and TRBJ2-7, with TRBD1 matching over 8 bases. Germline V lookup: CDR1 SGHDT, CDR2 YYEEEE. The CDR3 has 15 residues. V dropped 4 bases and J dropped 2; count of bases not matched to a gene: 8. CDR3: CASSILGQGTYEQYV. DNA of the CDR3: TGTGCCAGCAGCATCCTAGGACAGGGTACCTACGAGCAGTACGTC.

The rearrangement links TRBV4-2 to TRBJ2-3, with 13 bases lining up with TRBD2. The V and J ends lost 1 base and 7 bases, in that order; junction bases with no gene match: 5. Germline V lookup: CDR1 LGHNA, CDR2 YNFKEQ. The CDR3 covers 16 residues. The CDR3 here is CASSQGTSGGTYTQYF. The CDR3 DNA reads TGTGCCAGCAGCCAAGGGACTAGCGGGGGAACGTATACGCAGTATTTT.

The chain recombines TRBV7-2 with TRBJ1-1, with TRBD1 matching over 8 bases. V dropped 2 bases and J dropped 5; count of bases not matched to a gene: 13. The length of the CDR3 is 17 residues. The germline V gene has CDR1 SGHTA and CDR2 FQGNSA. The CDR3 region is CASSLYTPTGAGTEAFF. The CDR3 coding sequence is TGTGCCAGCAGCTTATATACCCCGACAGGGGCAGGGACTGAAGCTTTCTTT.

The V gene is TRBV18, the J gene TRBJ1-5; a weak D match, TRBD1 (6 bases). CDR3 size: 16 residues. CDR1 and CDR2 (germline): KGHSH, LQKENI. The germline V and J ends were trimmed by 3 bases and 1 base, with 13 bases remaining between them. CDR3 nucleotide sequence: TGTGCCAGCTCACCGGGGGGGCCCGGCAGCAATCAGCCCCAGCATTTT. Translation gives CASSPGGPGSNQPQHF.

The gene calls are TRBV28 and TRBJ2-3, with 7 bases lining up with TRBD1. Per the germline V gene, CDR1 is MDHEN and CDR2 is SYDVKM. The CDR3 totals 14 residues. J lost 10 bases, V lost 6 bases, and 13 bases had no gene match. CDR3 loop: CASRIPGQPDSQYF. In DNA, the CDR3 is TGTGCCAGCAGGATCCCGGGACAGCCGGATTCGCAGTATTTT.

The chain combines TRBV7-9 with TRBJ1-4; D perhaps matches TRBD1 (5 bases). The V end lost 5 bases, the J end lost 8 bases, and 12 bases lay between the germline ends. The CDR3 spans 13 residues. The germline V gene encodes CDR1 SEHNR and CDR2 FQNEAQ (reference sequence). The CDR3 protein is CASSIISGEKLFF. For the CDR3, the DNA is TGTGCCAGCAGCATAATTTCAGGGGAAAAACTGTTTTTT.

The rearrangement links TRBV13 to TRBJ2-5, with TRBD1 identical over 8 bases. The germline gives CDR1 PRHDT, CDR2 FYEKMQ (reference sequence). Trimming took 5 bases from V and 6 from J; bases not matched to a gene: 5. The CDR3 is made up of 13 amino acids. The CDR3 bases are TGTGCCAGCAGCCACACAGGGGGGCAGACCCAGTACTTC. Amino acid sequence: CASSHTGGQTQYF.

V gene TRBV18 combines with J gene TRBJ2-7, with 7 bases identical to TRBD1. Germline lookup yields CDR1 KGHSH and CDR2 LQKENI. The CDR3 is made up of 13 amino acids. The V gene end was trimmed by 2 bases and the J gene end by 3 bases; junction bases not matched to a gene: 1. CDR3 protein: CASSPGTDYEQYF. CDR3 DNA: TGTGCCAGCTCACCAGGGACAGACTACGAGCAGTACTTC.